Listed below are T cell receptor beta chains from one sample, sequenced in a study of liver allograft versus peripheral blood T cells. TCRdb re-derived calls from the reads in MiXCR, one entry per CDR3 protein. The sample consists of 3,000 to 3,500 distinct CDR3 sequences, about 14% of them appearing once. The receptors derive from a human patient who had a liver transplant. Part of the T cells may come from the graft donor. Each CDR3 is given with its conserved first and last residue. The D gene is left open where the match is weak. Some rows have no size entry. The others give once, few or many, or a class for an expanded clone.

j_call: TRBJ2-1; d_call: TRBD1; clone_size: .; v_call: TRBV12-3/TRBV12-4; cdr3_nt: TGTGCCAGCAGTTTCCGGGACAGATTCAATGAGCAGTTCTTC; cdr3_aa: CASSFRDRFNEQFF
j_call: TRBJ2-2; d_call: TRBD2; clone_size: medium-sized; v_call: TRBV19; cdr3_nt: TGTGCCAGTAGTATCGTAGCGGGGGCGAACACCGGGGAGCTGTTTTTT; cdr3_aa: CASSIVAGANTGELFF
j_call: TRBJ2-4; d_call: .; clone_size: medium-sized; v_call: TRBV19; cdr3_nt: TGTGCCAGTAGTAAATTAGACCAAAACATTCAGTACTTC; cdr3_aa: CASSKLDQNIQYF
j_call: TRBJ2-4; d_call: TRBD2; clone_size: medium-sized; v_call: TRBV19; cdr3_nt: TGTGCCAGTAGTATTGAAGGGAGGGACAAAAACATTCAGTACTTC; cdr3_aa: CASSIEGRDKNIQYF
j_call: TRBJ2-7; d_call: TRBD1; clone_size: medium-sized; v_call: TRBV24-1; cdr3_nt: TGTGCCACCAGTGATTCCGGACAGGGGGCCTACGAGCAGTACTTC; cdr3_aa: CATSDSGQGAYEQYF
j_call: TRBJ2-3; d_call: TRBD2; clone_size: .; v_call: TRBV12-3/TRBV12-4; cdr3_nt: TGTGCCAGCAGTGGGACTAGCGGGGGGCCGAGGGAGGATACGCAGTATTTT; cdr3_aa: CASSGTSGGPREDTQYF
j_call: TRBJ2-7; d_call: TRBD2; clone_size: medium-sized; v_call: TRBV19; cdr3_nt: TGTGCCAGCCAGAAGGACATAGCGGGAGGGGACTACGAGCAGTACTTC; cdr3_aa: CASQKDIAGGDYEQYF
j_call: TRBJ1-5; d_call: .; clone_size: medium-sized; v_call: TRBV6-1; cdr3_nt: TGTGCCATTAATGACAGGTTGGAGGGTCAGCCCCAGCATTTT; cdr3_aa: CAINDRLEGQPQHF
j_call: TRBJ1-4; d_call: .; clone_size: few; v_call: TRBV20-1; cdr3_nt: TGCAGTGCTAACGTTCGGGGTGGGGCGGGACTACATTTT; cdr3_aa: CSANVRGGAGLHF
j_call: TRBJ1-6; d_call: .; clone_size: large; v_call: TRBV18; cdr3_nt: TGTGCCAGCTCACCAACCCAGGGTAATTCACCCCTCCACTTT; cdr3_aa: CASSPTQGNSPLHF
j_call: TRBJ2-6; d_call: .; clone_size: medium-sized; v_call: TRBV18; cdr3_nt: TGTGCCAGCTCCTCCGTGGCCGGGGCAGCTGGGGCCAACGTCCTGACTTTC; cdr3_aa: CASSSVAGAAGANVLTF
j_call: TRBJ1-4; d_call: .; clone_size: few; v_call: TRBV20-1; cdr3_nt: TGCAGTGCTAGAGGCACGGTTAATGAAAAACTGTTTTTT; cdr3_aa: CSARGTVNEKLFF
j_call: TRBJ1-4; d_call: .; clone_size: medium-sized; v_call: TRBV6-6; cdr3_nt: TGTGCCAGCAAGCAACCTCAAAATGAAAAACTGTTTTTT; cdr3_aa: CASKQPQNEKLFF
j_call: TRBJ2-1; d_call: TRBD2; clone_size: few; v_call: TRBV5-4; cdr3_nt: TGTGCCAGCAGCTCGGGAGGGGCGGGGGGGCTCCATGAGCAGTTCTTC; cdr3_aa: CASSSGGAGGLHEQFF
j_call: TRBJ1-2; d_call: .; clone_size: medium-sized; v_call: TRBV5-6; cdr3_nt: TGTGCCAGCAGCTTGGTCACTGTACAGGGCGGCTACACCTTC; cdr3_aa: CASSLVTVQGGYTF
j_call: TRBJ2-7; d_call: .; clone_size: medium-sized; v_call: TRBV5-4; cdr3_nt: TGTGCCAGCAGCCCGGTTGGGGAGGATTCCTACGAGCAGTACTTC; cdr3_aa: CASSPVGEDSYEQYF
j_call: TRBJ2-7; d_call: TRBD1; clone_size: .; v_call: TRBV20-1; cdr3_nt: TGCAGTGCTGCCACCGGGACAGGGGGCGGTGCCGAGCAGTACTTC; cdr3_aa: CSAATGTGGGAEQYF